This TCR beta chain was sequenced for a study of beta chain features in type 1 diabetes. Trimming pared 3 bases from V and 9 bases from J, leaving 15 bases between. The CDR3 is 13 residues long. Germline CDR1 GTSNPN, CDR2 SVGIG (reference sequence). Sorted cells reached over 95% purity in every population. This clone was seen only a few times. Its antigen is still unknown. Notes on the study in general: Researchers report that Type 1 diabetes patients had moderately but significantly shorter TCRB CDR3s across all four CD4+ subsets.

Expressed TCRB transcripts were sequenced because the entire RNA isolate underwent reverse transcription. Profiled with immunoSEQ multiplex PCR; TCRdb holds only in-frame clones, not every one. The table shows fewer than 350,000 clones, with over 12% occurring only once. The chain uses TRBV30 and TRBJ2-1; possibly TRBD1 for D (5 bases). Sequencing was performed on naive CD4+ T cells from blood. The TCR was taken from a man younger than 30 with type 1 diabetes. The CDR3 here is CAWRGPPRVEQFF. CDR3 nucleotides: TGTGCCTGGAGGGGGCCCCCTCGGGTTGAGCAGTTCTTC.